The clone carrying this T cell receptor beta chain was observed at least ten times. Profiled with immunoSEQ multiplex PCR; TCRdb holds only in-frame clones, not every one. The table lists approximately 210,000 clones, around 86% of them singletons. The entry originates in a study of blood T cell repertoires in COVID-19. The CDR3 spans 13 residues. Trimming took 10 bases from V and 0 from J, leaving 10 bases between them. Germline values: CDR1 LNHDA, CDR2 SQIVND (reference sequence). This TCR derives from a woman aged 45-65 years with acute COVID-19. The sequenced sample consisted of PBMCs or T cells enriched from blood (not recorded which). The chain carries TRBV19 and TRBJ2-1, with D unclear. CDR3 DNA sequence: TGTGCCACCCGTCCAGGCTCCTACAATGAGCAGTTCTTC. This sequence encodes CATRPGSYNEQFF. The full variable domain, with the rest looked up from reference TRBV19 and TRBJ2-1, is DGGITQSPKYLFRKEGQNVTLSCEQNLNHDAMYWYRQDPGQGLRLIYYSQIVNDFQKGDIAEGYSVSREKKESFPLTVTSAQKNPTAFYLCATRPGSYNEQFFGPGTRLTVL.